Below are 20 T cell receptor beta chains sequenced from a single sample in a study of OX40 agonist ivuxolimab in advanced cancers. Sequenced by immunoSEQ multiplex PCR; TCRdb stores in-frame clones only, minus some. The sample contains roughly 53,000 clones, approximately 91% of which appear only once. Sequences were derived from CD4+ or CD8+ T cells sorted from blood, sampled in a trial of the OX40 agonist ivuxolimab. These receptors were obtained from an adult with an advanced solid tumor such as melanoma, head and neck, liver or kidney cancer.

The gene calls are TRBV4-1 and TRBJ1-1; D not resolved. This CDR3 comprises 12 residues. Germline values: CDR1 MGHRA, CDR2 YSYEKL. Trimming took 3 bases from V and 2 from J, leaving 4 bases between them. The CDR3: CASSHLNTEAFF. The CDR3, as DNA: TGCGCCAGCAGCCATCTCAACACTGAAGCTTTCTTT.

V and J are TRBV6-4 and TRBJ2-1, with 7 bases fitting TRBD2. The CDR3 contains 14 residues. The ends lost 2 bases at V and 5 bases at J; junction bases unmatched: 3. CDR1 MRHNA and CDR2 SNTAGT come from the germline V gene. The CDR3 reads CASSDGGGDNEQFF. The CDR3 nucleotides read TGTGCCAGCAGTGACGGCGGGGGAGACAATGAGCAGTTCTTC.

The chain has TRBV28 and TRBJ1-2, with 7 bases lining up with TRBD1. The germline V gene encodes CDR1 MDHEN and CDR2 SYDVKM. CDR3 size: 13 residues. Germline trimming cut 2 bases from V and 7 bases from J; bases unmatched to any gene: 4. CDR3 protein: CASSLDRVFGYTF. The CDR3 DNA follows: TGTGCCAGCAGTTTAGACAGGGTATTTGGCTACACCTTC.

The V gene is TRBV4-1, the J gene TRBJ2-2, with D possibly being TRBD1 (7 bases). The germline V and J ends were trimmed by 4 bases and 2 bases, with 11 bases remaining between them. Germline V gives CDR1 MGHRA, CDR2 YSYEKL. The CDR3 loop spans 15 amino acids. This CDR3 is CASSRGDRNTGELFF. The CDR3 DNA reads TGCGCCAGCAGCCGCGGGGACAGAAACACCGGGGAGCTGTTTTTT.

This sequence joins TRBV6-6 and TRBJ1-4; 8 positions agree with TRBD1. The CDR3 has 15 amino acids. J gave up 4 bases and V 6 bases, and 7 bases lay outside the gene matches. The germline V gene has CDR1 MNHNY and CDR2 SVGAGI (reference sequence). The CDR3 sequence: CASRSRTGLNEKLFF. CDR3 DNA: TGTGCCAGCAGGTCTCGGACAGGGCTTAATGAAAAACTGTTTTTT.

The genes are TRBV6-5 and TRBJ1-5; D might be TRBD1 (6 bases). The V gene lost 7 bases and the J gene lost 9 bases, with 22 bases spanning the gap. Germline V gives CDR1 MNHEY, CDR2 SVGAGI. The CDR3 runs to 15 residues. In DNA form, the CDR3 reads TGTGCCAGCACCGCTAACGGCGGCAGGGGAATGCCCCAGCATTTT. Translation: CASTANGGRGMPQHF.

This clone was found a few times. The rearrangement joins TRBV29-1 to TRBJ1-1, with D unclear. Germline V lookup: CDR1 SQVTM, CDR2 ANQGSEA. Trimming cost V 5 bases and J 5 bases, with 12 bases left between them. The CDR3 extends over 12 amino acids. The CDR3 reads CSVMDGGTEAFF. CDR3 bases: TGCAGCGTTATGGACGGAGGGACTGAAGCTTTCTTT.

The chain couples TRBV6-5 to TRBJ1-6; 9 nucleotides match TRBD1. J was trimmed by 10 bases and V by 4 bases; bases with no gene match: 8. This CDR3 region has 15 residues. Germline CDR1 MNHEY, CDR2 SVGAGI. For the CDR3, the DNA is TGTGCCAGCAGTTCCGGGACAGGGTTAGACTCACCCCTCCACTTT. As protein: CASSSGTGLDSPLHF.

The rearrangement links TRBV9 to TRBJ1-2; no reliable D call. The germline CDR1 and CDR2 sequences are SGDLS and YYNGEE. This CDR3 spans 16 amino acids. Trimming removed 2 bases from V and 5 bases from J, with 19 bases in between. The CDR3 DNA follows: TGTGCCAGCAGCGTTAGTCTGGGCCCTCGGAAGTATGGCTACACCTTC. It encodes CASSVSLGPRKYGYTF.

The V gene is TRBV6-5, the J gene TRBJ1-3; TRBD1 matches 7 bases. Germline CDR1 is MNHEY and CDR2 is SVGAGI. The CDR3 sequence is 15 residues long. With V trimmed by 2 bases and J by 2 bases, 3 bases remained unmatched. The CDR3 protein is CASSYGQGAGNTIYF. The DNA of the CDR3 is TGTGCCAGCAGTTACGGTCAGGGGGCTGGAAACACCATATATTTT.

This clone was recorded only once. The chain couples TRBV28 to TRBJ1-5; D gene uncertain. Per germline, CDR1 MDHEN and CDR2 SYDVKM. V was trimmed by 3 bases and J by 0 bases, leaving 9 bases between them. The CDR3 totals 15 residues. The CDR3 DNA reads TGTGCCAGCAGTTTTTGGCAGGATAGCAATCAGCCCCAGCATTTT. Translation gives CASSFWQDSNQPQHF.

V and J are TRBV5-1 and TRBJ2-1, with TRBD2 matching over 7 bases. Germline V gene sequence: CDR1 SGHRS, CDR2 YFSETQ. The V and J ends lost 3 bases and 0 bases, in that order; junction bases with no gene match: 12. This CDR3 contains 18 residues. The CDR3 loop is CASSSQRQRESSYNEQFF. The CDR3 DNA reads TGCGCCAGCAGCTCACAAAGACAGCGGGAAAGCTCCTACAATGAGCAGTTCTTC.

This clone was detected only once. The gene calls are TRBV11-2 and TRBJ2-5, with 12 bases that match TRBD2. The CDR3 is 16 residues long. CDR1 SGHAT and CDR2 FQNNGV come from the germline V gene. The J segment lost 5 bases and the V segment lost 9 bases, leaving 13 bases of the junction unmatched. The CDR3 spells CASRPGLAGRRETQYF. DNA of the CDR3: TGTGCCAGTAGGCCAGGACTAGCGGGAAGAAGGGAGACCCAGTACTTC.

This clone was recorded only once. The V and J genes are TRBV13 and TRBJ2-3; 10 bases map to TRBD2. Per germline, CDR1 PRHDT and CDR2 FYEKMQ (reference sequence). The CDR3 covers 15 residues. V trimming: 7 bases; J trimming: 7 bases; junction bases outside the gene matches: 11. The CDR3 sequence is CASTYGSGRAHTQYF. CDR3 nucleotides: TGTGCCAGCACCTATGGGAGCGGGAGGGCTCATACGCAGTATTTT.

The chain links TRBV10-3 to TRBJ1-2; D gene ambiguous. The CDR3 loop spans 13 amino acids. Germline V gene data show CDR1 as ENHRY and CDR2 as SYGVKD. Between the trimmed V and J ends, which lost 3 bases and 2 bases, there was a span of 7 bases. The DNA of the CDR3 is TGTGCCATCAGTGATGGGGAGAACTATGGCTACACCTTC. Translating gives CAISDGENYGYTF.

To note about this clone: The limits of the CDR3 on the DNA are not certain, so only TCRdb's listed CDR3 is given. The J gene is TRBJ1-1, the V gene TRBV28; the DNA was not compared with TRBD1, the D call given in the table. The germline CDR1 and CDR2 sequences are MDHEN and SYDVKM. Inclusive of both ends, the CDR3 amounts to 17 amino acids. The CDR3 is CASSPRFGPGGSTEAFF.

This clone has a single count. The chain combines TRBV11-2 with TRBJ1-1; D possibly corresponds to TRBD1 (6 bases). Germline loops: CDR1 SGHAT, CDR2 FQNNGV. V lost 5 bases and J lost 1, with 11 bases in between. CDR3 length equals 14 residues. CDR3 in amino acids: CASSPGTKNTEAFF. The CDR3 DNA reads TGTGCCAGCAGCCCCGGGACAAAGAACACTGAAGCTTTCTTT. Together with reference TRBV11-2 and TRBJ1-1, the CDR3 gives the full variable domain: EAGVAQSPRYKIIEKRQSVAFWCNPISGHATLYWYQQILGQGPKLLIQFQNNGVVDDSQLPKDRFSAERLKGVDSTLKIQPAKLEDSAVYLCASSPGTKNTEAFFGQGTRLTVV.

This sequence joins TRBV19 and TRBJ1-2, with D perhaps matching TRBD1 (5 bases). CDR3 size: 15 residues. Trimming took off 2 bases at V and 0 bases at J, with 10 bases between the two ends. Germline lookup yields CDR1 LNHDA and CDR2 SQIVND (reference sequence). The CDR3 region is CASSIRDGANYGYTF. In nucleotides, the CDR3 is TGTGCCAGTAGTATACGGGACGGAGCTAACTATGGCTACACCTTC.

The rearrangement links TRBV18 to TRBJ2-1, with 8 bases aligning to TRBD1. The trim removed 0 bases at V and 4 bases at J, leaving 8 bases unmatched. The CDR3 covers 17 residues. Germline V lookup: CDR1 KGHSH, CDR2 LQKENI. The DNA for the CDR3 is TGTGCCAGCTCACCACCAGGGCGGACAGGGAGATACAATGAGCAGTTCTTC. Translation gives CASSPPGRTGRYNEQFF.

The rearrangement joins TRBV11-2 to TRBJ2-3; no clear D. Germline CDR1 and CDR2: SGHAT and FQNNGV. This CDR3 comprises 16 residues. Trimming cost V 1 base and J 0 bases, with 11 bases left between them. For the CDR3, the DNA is TGTGCCAGCAGCTTAGGACCCCCCGGGAGCACAGATACGCAGTATTTT. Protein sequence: CASSLGPPGSTDTQYF.